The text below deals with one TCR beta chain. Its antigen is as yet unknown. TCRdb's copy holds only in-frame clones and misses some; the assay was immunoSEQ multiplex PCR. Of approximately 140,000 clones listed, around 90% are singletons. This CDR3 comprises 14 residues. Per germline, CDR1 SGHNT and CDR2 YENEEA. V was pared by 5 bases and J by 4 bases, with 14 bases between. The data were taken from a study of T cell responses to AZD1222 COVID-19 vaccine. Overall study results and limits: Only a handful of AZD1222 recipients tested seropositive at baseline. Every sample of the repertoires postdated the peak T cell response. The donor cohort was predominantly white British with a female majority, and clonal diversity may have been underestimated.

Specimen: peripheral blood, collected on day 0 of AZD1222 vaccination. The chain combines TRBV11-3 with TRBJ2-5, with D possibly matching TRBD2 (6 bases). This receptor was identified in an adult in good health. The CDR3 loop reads CASSPSQGGETQYF. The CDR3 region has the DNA TGTGCCAGCAGCCCCTCCCAGGGAGGAGAGACCCAGTACTTC.